This T cell receptor (beta chain) is from a study of blood T cell repertoires in COVID-19. Here immunoSEQ multiplex PCR was the method, and the copy in TCRdb shows in-frame clones only, minus some. Of roughly 200,000 clones in the sample, 80% to 90% were seen once. There are 18 residues in the CDR3. CDR1 SGHRS and CDR2 YFSETQ come from the germline V gene. V gave up 0 bases and J gave up 2 bases, with 20 bases separating them. V is TRBV5-1 and J is TRBJ2-5, with D possibly TRBD2 on 6 matching bases. Sequenced input: peripheral blood. This receptor was taken from a human donor with active or convalescent COVID-19. The donor label of this sample is uncertain. CDR3 DNA sequence: TGCGCCAGCAGCTTGGGAGGCCCCCCGAGCCGGGGGCAAGAGACCCAGTACTTC. Residues: CASSLGGPPSRGQETQYF.